This T cell receptor beta chain was identified during a study of blood T cell repertoires in COVID-19. Authors' methods: Using reference gene primer amplification, nucleated cell counts were estimated. Produced via immunoSEQ multiplex PCR; TCRdb's table is partial and in-frame only. That table furnishes V, J and clone size, whereas the DNA furnished D and trimming. This table holds about 29,000 clones, about 90% found once. Trimming took off 7 bases at V and 0 bases at J, with 9 bases between the two ends. Germline loops: CDR1 MNHEY, CDR2 SVGAGI. CDR3 length equals 14 residues. Sequencing input: peripheral blood. This receptor was taken from a human donor in a cohort sampled during active COVID-19. The chain combines TRBV6-5 with TRBJ1-4; maybe TRBD1 (5 bases). The CDR3 is CASTGVATNEKLFF. Here the CDR3 DNA reads TGTGCCAGCACGGGGGTTGCAACTAATGAAAAACTGTTTTTT.